This T cell receptor (beta chain) was obtained from a study of sequential checkpoint blockade in melanoma. Study-wide background: Arm A got nivolumab then ipilimumab; arm B the reverse, 1:1. Both treatment sequences were followed by maintenance nivolumab.

This clone qualifies as medium-sized. Germline-derived CDR1 and CDR2 are MGHRA and YSYEKL. V was pared by 0 bases and J by 4 bases, with 19 bases between. The CDR3 has 17 amino acids. The table came from immunoSEQ multiplex PCR; TCRdb's copy has only in-frame clones and leaves some out. The sample has roughly 13,000 clones; approximately 68% are singletons. Treatment given: randomized to nivolumab then ipilimumab (arm A) or the reverse (arm B). Sorted cells were live CD3+CD8+, lacking CD19 and CD56, from PBMCs. The source is a human donor with melanoma. Here the sequenced sample was CD8+ T cells sorted from blood (inferred from file names), taken from a patient given nivolumab and ipilimumab in sequence. The gene calls are TRBV4-1 and TRBJ2-7; D is uncertain. The CDR3: CASSQEPPGQFFYEQYF. The CDR3 DNA reads as TGCGCCAGCAGCCAAGAACCCCCAGGCCAGTTCTTTTACGAGCAGTACTTC.